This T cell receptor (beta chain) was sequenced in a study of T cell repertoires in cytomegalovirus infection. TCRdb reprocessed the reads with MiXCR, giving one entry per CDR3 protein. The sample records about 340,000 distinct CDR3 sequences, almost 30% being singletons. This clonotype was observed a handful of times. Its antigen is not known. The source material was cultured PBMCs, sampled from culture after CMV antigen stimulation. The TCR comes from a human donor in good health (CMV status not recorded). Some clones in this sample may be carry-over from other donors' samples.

The DNA of the CDR3 is TGTGCCAGCAGTGAAATAACAGGGATTGGACCCCTCCACTTT. Residues: CASSEITGIGPLHF. The genes are TRBV6-1 and TRBJ1-6; tentative D call: TRBD1 (6 bases). V was trimmed by 2 bases and J by 12 bases, leaving 14 bases between them. The CDR3 has 14 residues. CDR1 is MNHNS and CDR2 is SASEGT in the germline V gene.